This T cell receptor (beta chain) derives from a study of cytotoxic CD8 clonotypes in ibrutinib-treated CLL (dated by TCRdb to about 2021). Looking at the study overall: The cohort had about a dozen relapsed/refractory and under 16 treatment-naive patients; around 17 were IGHV unmutated. Cryopreserved peripheral blood mononuclear cells were collected at three points: before therapy, at response, and at either sustained remission or disease progression. Partial responses were observed in some 24 patients and complete responses in 2; after a median follow-up of about 69 months, remission was maintained in around 14 patients and progression was observed in roughly 12. Of the roughly 86 people in the trial, roughly 27 had longitudinal samples available. Samples at response were collected after a median of about twelve months of treatment, with a range of about 6 to 36 months. On average, each sample yielded roughly 250,000 productive templates and about 95,000 productive rearrangements. Every remission and progressive disease sample was obtained while ibrutinib was still being received by the patients. What the study reported, not specific to this receptor: Public clonotypes were rare and either shrank or stayed stable during treatment, and the rise in clonality at ibrutinib response reflected expansion of private clonotypes. Baseline clonality exceeded that of age-matched healthy donors and correlated strongly with circulating CD8+ T-cell counts. Clonality rose at ibrutinib response, remained stable during sustained remission, and dropped back toward baseline at progression. Sampling times were not matched between patients in sustained remission and patients whose disease was progressing, and lymph node repertoires were not examined.

Trimming removed 0 bases from V and 4 bases from J; the gene matches leave 4 bases unexplained. CDR1 is given as SGHNT and CDR2 as YYREEE, both from the germline V gene (reference sequence). CDR3 length: 15 amino acids, cysteine to phenylalanine. Just the 45-base CDR3 DNA is kept, in frame starting at base 1. The sample's time point label is to be understood as: progressive disease on ibrutinib. For TCR beta library preparation, around 2.2 micrograms of genomic DNA was extracted from cryopreserved PBMCs. Longitudinal blood samples from CLL patients receiving ibrutinib monotherapy were subjected to high-throughput TCR beta sequencing. The patients took part in an open-label, single-center phase 2 trial of ibrutinib monotherapy. On this clone itself: This clone's antigen is unknown. Base qualities are not at hand, and no much larger clone is one base apart.

A MiSeq instrument was used for deep resolution sequencing, which targeted depths ranging from 1 in 1 million up to 1 in 200,000 T cells, with coverage averaging 10x for each clonotype. The immunoSEQ hsTCRB Kit was used to generate the TCR beta libraries. As for how the authors treated the data: ImmunoSEQ Data Assistant and ImmunoSEQ Analyzer were used for data analysis, and V, D and J genes were assigned according to IMGT definitions. Clonality, which ranges from 0 to 1, was calculated as one minus the normalized Shannon entropy of productive rearrangement frequencies. Public clonotype analysis was restricted to overrepresented clonotypes comprising at least 0.05% of each patient's repertoire. Repertoires from some 14 age-matched healthy donors in immuneACCESS were used as clonality controls. TCRdb re-hosts the immuneACCESS table, in-frame sequences only. Its copies lack some clones; in the studies checked, an unresolved V gene accounts for under half of them, and the cause for the rest is not known. The V and J calls and clone size come from that table; D and trimming were worked out from the DNA. For this sample there are 35,000 or so clones; 71% appear just once. The ten biggest clones cover 16% of the sample.

The chain uses TRBV5-4 and TRBJ2-1; 7 bases in the junction line up with TRBD1. The input for sequencing was PBMCs, taken at disease progression, from a patient treated with ibrutinib. The sequence was collected from a human donor with chronic lymphocytic leukemia. The nucleotide sequence is given as TGTGCCAGCAGCTTGGAGGCAGGGGGTTACAATGAGCAGTTCTTC. Its product reads: CASSLEAGGYNEQFF. Reference TRBV5-4 and TRBJ2-1 proteins supply the regions before and after the CDR3; the full variable domain is: ETGVTQSPTHLIKTRGQQVTLRCSSQSGHNTVSWYQQALGQGPQFIFQYYREEENGRGNFPPRFSGLQFPNYSSELNVNALELDDSALYLCASSLEAGGYNEQFFGPGTRLTVL.